A selection of T cell receptor beta chains follows, all from one sample in a study of blood T cell repertoires in COVID-19. Some clones are missing from TCRdb's copy, which holds only in-frame ones; the method was immunoSEQ multiplex PCR. This sample has around 68,000 clones, with 70% to 85% found just once. The source material was peripheral blood. These receptors were obtained from a man older than 75 with active COVID-19. Each CDR3 is given with its conserved first and last residue. D genes are given only for firm matches. Clone size is given for some rows only: seen once, a few or many times, or a class if the clone is expanded.

d_call j_call v_call clone_size cdr3_nt cdr3_aa
. TRBJ1-4 TRBV4-3 . TGCGCCAGCAGCCAAGATCGTTTTGAAAAACTGTTTTTT CASSQDRFEKLFF
TRBD2 TRBJ2-7 TRBV19 . TGTGCCAGTAGTATGCCCCCGGGACTAGCGGAGTCCTACGAGCAGTACTTC CASSMPPGLAESYEQYF
. TRBJ2-6 TRBV9 once TGTGCCAGCAGCGTAGCAGGCTCTGGGGCCAACGTCCTGACTTTC CASSVAGSGANVLTF
. TRBJ2-7 TRBV11-2 . TGTGCCAAACGGGGTAACGAGCAGTACTTC CAKRGNEQYF
. TRBJ1-1 TRBV9 once TGTGCCAGCAGCAACGATCCCACGGGGGTGGCTGAAGCTTTCTTT CASSNDPTGVAEAFF
. TRBJ2-4 TRBV5-8 . TGTGCCAGCAGCTTGTGGGACACAACCACCAAAAACATTCAGTACTTC CASSLWDTTTKNIQYF
. TRBJ2-7 TRBV7-2 . TGTGCCAGCAGCCCTGACAGTTACCGCTTGTACGAGCAGTACTTC CASSPDSYRLYEQYF
TRBD2 TRBJ2-3 TRBV7-6 . TGTGCCAGCAGCCAGCGGGGATATAGCACAGATACGCAGTATTTT CASSQRGYSTDTQYF
TRBD2 TRBJ2-3 TRBV18 once TGTGCCAGCTCACCACTGGGTCTAGCGGGGGCCGACACAGATACGCAGTATTTT CASSPLGLAGADTDTQYF
. TRBJ1-5 TRBV6-5 . TGTGCCAGCCGAAGAGGAGGAAATCAGCCCCAGCATTTT CASRRGGNQPQHF
. TRBJ1-2 TRBV7-6 . TGTGCCAGCAGCTTATCCACGGACAGTAACTATGGCTACACCTTC CASSLSTDSNYGYTF
. TRBJ1-4 TRBV11-1 . TGTGCCAGCAGCTGGAGTTTGGAAGAAAAACTGTTTTTT CASSWSLEEKLFF
. TRBJ1-6 TRBV7-6 once TGTGCCAGCAGCTTAGCTGGTGCGAGCTCCTATAATTCACCCCTCCACTTT CASSLAGASSYNSPLHF
TRBD2 TRBJ2-1 TRBV3-1/TRBV3-2 . TGTGCCAGCAGCCAAGGAGCGGGACGCTCCTACAATGAGCAGTTCTTC CASSQGAGRSYNEQFF
TRBD2 TRBJ2-5 TRBV9 . TGTGCCAGCAGCTTCTCGGGGCTAGCGGGACCGACGCAAGAGACCCAGTACTTC CASSFSGLAGPTQETQYF
. TRBJ2-7 TRBV7-9 . TGTGCCAGCAGCCCGATTGCCAGGGTTGATTCCTACGAGCAGTACTTC CASSPIARVDSYEQYF
. TRBJ1-2 TRBV10-3 . TGTGCCATCAGAACGGGACACTCAAACGTCTATGGCTACACCTTC CAIRTGHSNVYGYTF
. TRBJ1-5 TRBV19 . TGTGCCAGTCAACAGCAAAATCAGCCCCAGCATTTT CASQQQNQPQHF
TRBD2 TRBJ2-7 TRBV7-2 few TGTGCCAGCAGCTCCTACAACCGACTAGCGGGAAGGGTTGAGCAGTACTTC CASSSYNRLAGRVEQYF
. TRBJ1-5 TRBV7-8 . TGTGCCAGCAGCCCTACCGGTGGTTTACAGCCCCAGCATTTT CASSPTGGLQPQHF
TRBD2 TRBJ2-1 TRBV15 . TGTGCCACCAGCAGATCCTTAGCGGGGGCCTACAATGAGCAGTTCTTC CATSRSLAGAYNEQFF
. TRBJ1-2 TRBV15 . TGTGCCACCAGCAGAGATTATAATCGACTAAACTATGGCTACACCTTC CATSRDYNRLNYGYTF
. TRBJ2-1 TRBV7-6 . TGTGCCAGCAGCTTACCCGCAGGGTTCTACAATGAGCAGTTCTTC CASSLPAGFYNEQFF
TRBD1 TRBJ1-2 TRBV18 . TGTGCCAGCTCACCAAGCGGACAGGGCGGTTCGGGTGGCTACACCTTC CASSPSGQGGSGGYTF
TRBD1 TRBJ1-4 TRBV28 . TGTGCCAGCAGTGTGGGGACAGGGGGAAATGAAAAACTGTTTTTT CASSVGTGGNEKLFF
. TRBJ1-5 TRBV19 . TGTGCCAGTAGTCCCGTAGGGGTGGGCAATCAGCCCCAGCATTTT CASSPVGVGNQPQHF
. TRBJ2-6 TRBV5-1 . TGCGCCAGCAGCAACGGACAATACTCTGGGGCCAACGTCCTGACTTTC CASSNGQYSGANVLTF
. TRBJ2-2 TRBV5-1 . TGCGCCAGCAGCTTGGTAATCTCCGAATTGAGGGCCGGGGAGCTGTTTTTT CASSLVISELRAGELFF
. TRBJ1-2 TRBV6-2/TRBV6-3 once TGTGCCAGCAGTTACTCGGGGGCCGGACGAGCTAACTATGGCTACACCTTC CASSYSGAGRANYGYTF
. TRBJ1-2 TRBV6-5 . TGTGCCAGCAGTTACTCGAAACAGGGTGGGGGCTATGGCTACACCTTC CASSYSKQGGGYGYTF
. TRBJ2-1 TRBV5-1 . TGCGCCAGCAGCTTGGGGCTAGCAGCCTACAATGAGCAGTTCTTC CASSLGLAAYNEQFF
TRBD1 TRBJ1-2 TRBV3-1/TRBV3-2 . TGTGCCAGCAGCCAAGCAGGGGGCAACTATGGCTACACCTTC CASSQAGGNYGYTF
TRBD2 TRBJ2-1 TRBV7-9 . TGTGCCAGCAGCTCATGGGGGGGCAATGAGCAGTTCTTC CASSSWGGNEQFF
. TRBJ1-1 TRBV7-9 . TGTGCCAGCAGCTTAGAGCGGGTAGTACATGGAAGGACTGAAGCTTTCTTT CASSLERVVHGRTEAFF
. TRBJ1-1 TRBV4-1 . TGCGCCAGCAGCCATGTGGGGGGGTTCTACACTGAAGCTTTCTTT CASSHVGGFYTEAFF
TRBD1 TRBJ1-6 TRBV2 . TGTGCCAGCAGGGCGAACCGACAGGGTTTGAATTCACCCCTCCACTTT CASRANRQGLNSPLHF
TRBD1 TRBJ1-2 TRBV19 . TGTGCCAGTAGTCAGGACCCGGGACAGGTCTATGGCTACACCTTC CASSQDPGQVYGYTF
. TRBJ2-2 TRBV19 . TGTGCCAGTAGTATAGCGATAGGGAGGAACACCGGGGAGCTGTTTTTT CASSIAIGRNTGELFF
TRBD1 TRBJ2-7 TRBV3-1/TRBV3-2 . TGTGCCTGCTTTAGACAGGGACCCTACGAGCAGTACTTC CACFRQGPYEQYF
. TRBJ2-7 TRBV7-9 . TGTGCCAGCAGCTCAGACAGAGACTCCTACGAGCAGTACTTC CASSSDRDSYEQYF
TRBD1 TRBJ1-5 TRBV19 . TGTGCCACCCGGGACAGGGTGATTGGTCAGCCCCAGCATTTT CATRDRVIGQPQHF
. TRBJ2-7 TRBV7-8 once TGTGCCAGCAGCCGCAGCTACGAGCAGTACTTC CASSRSYEQYF
TRBD1 TRBJ1-1 TRBV7-3 once TGTGCCAGCAGCTTAATGGCAGGGGGCTCTGGCACTGAAGCTTTCTTT CASSLMAGGSGTEAFF
TRBD1 TRBJ1-5 TRBV7-2 . TGTGCCAGCAGCCCAGGGGGCGTTAGCAATCAGCCCCAGCATTTT CASSPGGVSNQPQHF
TRBD1 TRBJ1-2 TRBV27 . TGTGCCAGCAGGGACCCGGGACAGGGGGCTCGTGGCTACACCTTC CASRDPGQGARGYTF
. TRBJ2-3 TRBV5-6 . TGTGCCAGCAGCGTCACGGGGGATGAAGATACGCAGTATTTT CASSVTGDEDTQYF
TRBD1 TRBJ1-1 TRBV9 . TGTGCCAGCAGCGGAAAGACAGGGGCCACCAGTACTGAAGCTTTCTTT CASSGKTGATSTEAFF
TRBD1 TRBJ2-7 TRBV6-5 . TGTGCCAGCAGCCTCGACAGGGTAAAACAGTACTTC CASSLDRVKQYF